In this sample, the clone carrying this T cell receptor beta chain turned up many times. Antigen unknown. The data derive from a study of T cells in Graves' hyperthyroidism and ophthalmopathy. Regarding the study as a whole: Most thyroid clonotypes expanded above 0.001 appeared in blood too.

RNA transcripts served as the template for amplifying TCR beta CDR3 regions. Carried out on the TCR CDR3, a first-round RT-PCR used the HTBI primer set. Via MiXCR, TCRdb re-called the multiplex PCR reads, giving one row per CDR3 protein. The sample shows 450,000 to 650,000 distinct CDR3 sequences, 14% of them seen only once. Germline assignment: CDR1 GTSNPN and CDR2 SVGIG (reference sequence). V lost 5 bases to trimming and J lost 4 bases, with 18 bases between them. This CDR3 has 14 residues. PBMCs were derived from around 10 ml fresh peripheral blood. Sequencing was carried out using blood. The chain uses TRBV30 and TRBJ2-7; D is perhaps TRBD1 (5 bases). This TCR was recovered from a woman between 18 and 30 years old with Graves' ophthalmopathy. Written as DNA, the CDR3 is TGTGCCTGGGAGGACCAGGGAAAGGGATACGAGCAGTACTTC. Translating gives CAWEDQGKGYEQYF.